These 4 T cell receptor beta chains were sequenced from one sample in a study of T cells in Graves' hyperthyroidism and ophthalmopathy (dated by TCRdb to about 2019). Library method: multiplex PCR. Sequenced using an Illumina HiSeq 2000. Amplification of TCR beta CDR3 regions was carried out from RNA transcripts. A first-round RT-PCR of the TCR CDR3 used the HTBI primer set with the Qiagen OneStep RT-PCR kit. TCRdb's own reprocessing of the public reads used fastp at Q25 and MiXCR and kept productive beta chains. A single entry per CDR3 protein holds the most common genes and DNA from its merged rows. The sample records some 370,000 distinct CDR3 sequences, about a sixth of which are singletons. The leading ten clones occupy approximately 30% of the sample. The material sequenced was blood. The receptor set was obtained from a woman younger than 45 with Graves' hyperthyroidism that later progressed to Graves' ophthalmopathy.

This clonotype was seen more than once but under ten times. V and J are TRBV19 and TRBJ2-2; 11 bases agree with TRBD2. Germline CDR1 LNHDA, CDR2 SQIVND (reference sequence). V was pared by 10 bases and J by 1 base, with 2 bases of the junction left unmatched. This CDR3 has 14 amino acids. CDR3 loop: CATGLAGNTGELFF. DNA for the CDR3: TGTGCCACCGGACTAGCGGGGAACACCGGGGAGCTGTTTTTT.

J is TRBJ2-2 and V is TRBV19, with D unresolved. Germline values: CDR1 LNHDA, CDR2 SQIVND (reference sequence). V lost 4 bases and J 4 bases, leaving 4 bases between the germline ends. This CDR3 is built from 12 residues. CDR3 in DNA: TGTGCCAGTAGTAAAATCACCGGGGAGCTGTTTTTT. Its protein product is CASSKITGELFF.

This clonotype was counted many times. V and J are TRBV19 and TRBJ1-2; D ambiguous. This CDR3 region has 11 residues. Germline V gene data show CDR1 as LNHDA and CDR2 as SQIVND (reference sequence). V lost 10 bases and J lost 3, with 9 bases in between. The CDR3 here is CAIEGDYGYTF. Written as DNA, the CDR3 is TGTGCCATCGAGGGCGACTATGGCTACACCTTC. The whole variable domain, remainder taken from reference TRBV19 and TRBJ1-2, is DGGITQSPKYLFRKEGQNVTLSCEQNLNHDAMYWYRQDPGQGLRLIYYSQIVNDFQKGDIAEGYSVSREKKESFPLTVTSAQKNPTAFYLCAIEGDYGYTFGSGTRLTVV.

This clonotype was counted ten times or more. The chain has TRBV30 and TRBJ1-3; D unresolved. Germline V gene lookup returns CDR1 GTSNPN and CDR2 SVGIG (reference sequence). V was trimmed by 5 bases and J by 0 bases, leaving 26 bases between them. This CDR3 comprises 19 residues. The CDR3 region has the DNA TGTGCCTGGGCGGGATTATCTCCGGAGCCCCTTGTCTCTGGAAACACCATATATTTT. It codes for CAWAGLSPEPLVSGNTIYF. Full variable domain (remainder filled in from reference TRBV30 and TRBJ1-3): SQTIHQWPATLVQPVGSPLSLECTVEGTSNPNLYWYRQAAGRGLQLLFYSVGIGQISSEVPQNLSASRPQDRQFILSSKKLLLSDSGFYLCAWAGLSPEPLVSGNTIYFGEGSWLTVV.